The 13 T cell receptor beta chains given below trace back to one sample, sequenced in a study of T cell repertoires and HLA-DP antigens. Libraries were prepared by immunoSEQ multiplex PCR; TCRdb keeps only in-frame clonotypes and omits some of them. Among approximately 86,000 clones listed, about 89% were seen once. These receptors are not linked to any known antigen. Sequenced: CD4+ T cells from PBMCs. The receptors originated from a man aged 50 to 60 in good health and CMV-seronegative.

The chain employs TRBV6-7 and TRBJ2-7, with 8 positions matching TRBD1. TRBV6-7 is an ORF for which the function is uncertain. V gave up 6 bases and J gave up 2 bases; unmatched junction bases: 3. This CDR3 has 13 amino acids. In DNA form, the CDR3 reads TGTGCCAGCAGGCCACAGGGGGCCTACGAGCAGTACTTC. Translation: CASRPQGAYEQYF.

The chain uses TRBV7-8 and TRBJ2-7; the match to TRBD2 covers 9 bases. The trim removed 3 bases at V and 2 bases at J, leaving 5 bases unmatched. CDR1 is SGHVS, CDR2 FQNEAQ, per germline. The CDR3 length is 15 residues. In DNA, the CDR3 is TGTGCCAGCAGCTTTCTAGCGGGAATGGCCTACGAGCAGTACTTC. Translated, it gives CASSFLAGMAYEQYF.

The CDR3 coding sequence is TGTGCCAGCTCTCTTGTGGGACAATACGAGCAGTACTTC. It yields the protein CASSLVGQYEQYF. The rearrangement links TRBV18 to TRBJ2-7, with a weak D call TRBD1 (6 bases). V was pared by 6 bases and J by 4 bases, with 13 bases between. CDR1 and CDR2 (germline): KGHSH, LQKENI. The CDR3 extends over 13 amino acids.

This clone was detected only once. The V call is TRBV6-5, the J call TRBJ2-3; unclear D gene. Trimming took 6 bases from V and 2 from J, leaving 12 bases between them. The CDR3 contains 14 residues. Germline CDR1 MNHEY, CDR2 SVGAGI. CDR3 amino acids: CASRDSHSTDTQYF. CDR3 nucleotide sequence: TGTGCCAGCAGAGATTCACACTCCACAGATACGCAGTATTTT.

This rearrangement joins TRBV19 to TRBJ2-6; TRBD1 matches at 8 bases. Unmatched junction bases numbered 7, after V lost 3 bases and J lost 0 bases. The germline CDR1 and CDR2 sequences are LNHDA and SQIVND (reference sequence). CDR3 length equals 18 residues. CDR3 sequence reads: CASSIQGALLSGANVLTF. The CDR3 bases are TGTGCCAGTAGTATCCAGGGGGCCCTTCTCTCTGGGGCCAACGTCCTGACTTTC.

The chain carries TRBV19 and TRBJ2-2; D is possibly TRBD2 (6 bases). V was pared by 10 bases and J by 4 bases, with 19 bases between. This CDR3 spans 15 amino acids. Germline V gene data show CDR1 as LNHDA and CDR2 as SQIVND (reference sequence). The CDR3 loop is CATRAGGKSTGELFF. CDR3 DNA: TGTGCCACAAGAGCTGGCGGGAAGAGCACCGGGGAGCTGTTTTTT.

The CDR3 here is CASTERGAQGQPQHF. The CDR3 nucleotides are TGTGCCAGCACCGAGAGGGGGGCGCAAGGCCAGCCCCAGCATTTT. This chain uses TRBV6-6 with TRBJ1-5, with a tentative D call TRBD1 (6 bases). Trimming took 7 bases from V and 7 from J, leaving 20 bases between them. The CDR3 consists of 15 residues. In germline, CDR1 is MNHNY, CDR2 SVGAGI (reference sequence).

The V gene is TRBV5-8, the J gene TRBJ1-5; D is ambiguous. Germline CDR1 and CDR2: SGHTS and YDEGEE. This CDR3 contains 15 residues. V was trimmed by 3 bases and J by 0 bases, leaving 10 bases between them. The CDR3 coding sequence is TGTGCCAGCAGCTCAGGACTAAATAGCAATCAGCCCCAGCATTTT. Its translation: CASSSGLNSNQPQHF.

The chain is built from TRBV18 and TRBJ2-7, with D perhaps TRBD1 (6 bases). V was trimmed by 3 bases and J by 2 bases, leaving 8 bases between them. The CDR3 is made up of 13 amino acids. Germline CDR1 reads KGHSH; CDR2 reads LQKENI. CDR3 residues: CASSPTGTYEQYF. CDR3 in DNA: TGTGCCAGCTCACCGACAGGCACCTACGAGCAGTACTTC.

A single count supports this clone. V is TRBV5-6 and J is TRBJ1-5, with D possibly TRBD1 on 5 matching bases. Germline V gene lookup returns CDR1 SGHDT and CDR2 YYEEEE. This CDR3 is 13 amino acids long. V was trimmed by 4 bases and J by 5 bases, leaving 10 bases between them. The CDR3: CASSPGLYQPQHF. DNA of the CDR3: TGTGCCAGCAGCCCGGGACTCTATCAGCCCCAGCATTTT.

The rearrangement uses TRBV2 and TRBJ2-2; 14 nucleotides line up with TRBD2. The germline V gene has CDR1 SNHLY and CDR2 FYNNEI. CDR3 size: 17 residues. With V trimmed by 6 bases and J by 0 bases, 3 bases remained unmatched. In DNA, the CDR3 is TGTGCCAGCAGGCGGACTAGCGGGGGGACGAACACCGGGGAGCTGTTTTTT. Translation gives CASRRTSGGTNTGELFF.

The chain links TRBV30 to TRBJ2-7, with 7 bases identical to TRBD1. The germline CDR1 and CDR2 sequences are GTSNPN and SVGIG (reference sequence). The CDR3 has 13 residues. The CDR3 DNA reads TGTGCTGCCCATGGGGCAGGGGGAAGGGAGCAGTACTTC. Translation: CAAHGAGGREQYF.

This clone was counted only a few times. This rearrangement joins TRBV7-9 to TRBJ2-2; no clear D gene. CDR3 length: 12 residues. The V end lost 5 bases, the J end lost 7 bases, and 8 bases lay between the germline ends. Per the germline V gene, CDR1 is SEHNR and CDR2 is FQNEAQ (reference sequence). This CDR3 is CASSPKGGELFF. CDR3 coding DNA: TGTGCCAGCAGCCCGAAGGGCGGGGAGCTGTTTTTT.